The 26 T cell receptor beta chains reported below all come from one sample, sequenced in a study of early T cells in non-severe SARS-CoV-2 infection. From the 5' RACE reads, TCRdb called clonotypes with MiXCR, one entry per CDR3 protein. The sample consists of about 36,000 distinct CDR3 sequences, approximately 9.1% of them appearing once. The sample taken for sequencing was whole blood. These receptors all stem from an adult who was a healthcare worker with PCR-confirmed SARS-CoV-2 infection or an uninfected control (not recorded which).

This chain joins TRBV10-3 and TRBJ2-3; D gene ambiguous. Trimming took off 4 bases at V and 5 bases at J, with 13 bases between the two ends. CDR3 length: 14 residues. Germline V gene data show CDR1 as ENHRY and CDR2 as SYGVKD. CDR3 region: CAISGMVGIDTQYF. CDR3 nucleotides: TGTGCCATCAGTGGTATGGTAGGGATAGATACGCAGTATTTT.

This clonotype was counted a few times. The chain carries TRBV10-2 and TRBJ1-2; 7 positions agree with TRBD1. Germline V gives CDR1 WSHSY, CDR2 SAAADI. The J segment lost 6 bases and the V segment lost 0 bases, leaving 4 bases of the junction unmatched. The CDR3 is 14 amino acids. The CDR3 sequence: CASSESGTAHGYTF. CDR3 DNA: TGCGCCAGCAGTGAGTCGGGGACAGCTCATGGCTACACCTTC.

This clonotype has ten or more counts. V usage is TRBV7-8 and J usage is TRBJ2-2, with D possibly being TRBD1 or TRBD2 (7 bases each). The CDR3 has 15 residues. V was shortened by 3 bases and J by 6 bases, with 14 bases between the two germline ends. The germline V gene has CDR1 SGHVS and CDR2 FQNEAQ. The CDR3 coding sequence is TGTGCCAGCAGCTTCAGGGGGGGAGGTTCCGGGGAGCTGTTTTTT. It is translated as CASSFRGGGSGELFF.

The V gene is TRBV15, the J gene TRBJ2-1; TRBD1 aligns across 7 bases. This CDR3 is built from 16 residues. Germline loops: CDR1 LNHNV, CDR2 YYDKDF (reference sequence). The V segment lost 4 bases and the J segment 4 bases; nucleotides outside the gene matches: 10. The CDR3 here is CATSTIRDRFYNEQFF. In DNA form, the CDR3 reads TGTGCCACCAGCACAATCAGGGACAGATTTTACAATGAGCAGTTCTTC.

This clonotype was recorded many times. This chain links TRBV21-1 with TRBJ2-1; the table's D gene call, TRBD2, was not cross checked with the DNA. TRBV21-1 is reported as a pseudogene. This CDR3 contains 15 residues. The CDR3 coding sequence is TGTGCCGGCCAGCGTCGACGGAAGGGGAGGAATGAGCAGTTCTTC. Amino acid sequence: CAGQRRRKGRNEQFF.

This clonotype was seen many times. V gene TRBV28 combines with J gene TRBJ1-2; 7 nucleotides align to TRBD1. CDR1 is MDHEN, CDR2 SYDVKM, per germline. CDR3 length equals 13 residues. Germline trimming cut 5 bases from V and 9 bases from J; bases unmatched to any gene: 9. CDR3 DNA sequence: TGTGCCAGCAGTATAAACGACAGGGCGAGCTACACCTTC. Protein: CASSINDRASYTF.

The chain employs TRBV4-3 and TRBJ2-3; 10 bases map to TRBD2. The V segment lost 1 base and the J segment 5 bases; nucleotides outside the gene matches: 3. The CDR3 is 15 amino acids. Germline V gene lookup returns CDR1 LGHNA and CDR2 YSLEER. CDR3 sequence reads: CASSQVAGGGDTQYF. The CDR3 DNA is TGCGCCAGCAGCCAAGTAGCGGGGGGCGGAGATACGCAGTATTTT.

The chain is built from TRBV10-3 and TRBJ2-3, with 11 positions matching TRBD2. Germline V gives CDR1 ENHRY, CDR2 SYGVKD. The CDR3 extends over 15 amino acids. V lost 8 bases and J lost 0; bases outside the gene matches: 4. The chain's CDR3 is CAIGTSGLSTDTQYF. The CDR3 coding sequence is TGTGCCATCGGGACTAGCGGCCTTAGCACAGATACGCAGTATTTT.

This clonotype was observed many times. J is TRBJ2-7 and V is TRBV28; no definite D call. Trimming cost V 6 bases and J 5 bases, with 23 bases left between them. The CDR3 spans 16 residues. Germline V gene lookup returns CDR1 MDHEN and CDR2 SYDVKM. CDR3 residues: CASRRSGPLGPNEQYF. CDR3 coding DNA: TGTGCCAGCAGACGATCTGGGCCTCTCGGCCCAAACGAGCAGTACTTC.

V and J are TRBV6-5 and TRBJ1-1; TRBD1 agrees at 7 bases. The CDR3 is 15 residues long. CDR1 and CDR2 from the germline V gene are MNHEY and SVGAGI. Trimming cost V 2 bases and J 7 bases; bases outside gene matches: 10. CDR3 sequence (DNA): TGTGCCAGCAGTTACGCACCGGGACAGCTAAGTGAAGCTTTCTTT. As protein: CASSYAPGQLSEAFF.

Ten or more counts support this clonotype. The rearrangement joins TRBV6-1 to TRBJ1-4; 9 bases fit TRBD1. The CDR3 spans 15 residues. V was pared by 4 bases and J by 7 bases, with 7 bases of the junction left unmatched. CDR1 is MNHNS, CDR2 SASEGT, per germline. CDR3 protein: CASSVETGGGEKLFF. The CDR3 coding sequence is TGTGCCAGCAGTGTTGAGACAGGGGGGGGTGAAAAACTGTTTTTT.

This clonotype has ten or more counts. This chain connects TRBV18 to TRBJ2-7, with no clear D. With 2 bases removed from V and 2 bases from J, the gap between germline ends came to 7 bases. The CDR3 is made up of 13 amino acids. Germline V gene data show CDR1 as KGHSH and CDR2 as LQKENI. CDR3 nucleotides: TGTGCCAGCTCACCAAGCCGGACCTACGAGCAGTACTTC. This sequence encodes CASSPSRTYEQYF.

The rearrangement uses TRBV6-6 and TRBJ1-2; D might be TRBD1 (6 bases). This CDR3 comprises 14 residues. Germline CDR1 MNHNY, CDR2 SVGAGI (reference sequence). Trimming stripped 5 bases from V and 2 bases from J, with 12 bases between. The CDR3 DNA reads TGTGCCAGCAGTGGCCAGGACAGAAACTATGGCTACACCTTC. Its translation is CASSGQDRNYGYTF.

The chain carries TRBV6-1 and TRBJ1-2; 9 nucleotides line up with TRBD1. The CDR3 consists of 16 residues. CDR1 is MNHNS and CDR2 is SASEGT in the germline V gene. The J segment lost 1 base and the V segment lost 6 bases, leaving 9 bases of the junction unmatched. This CDR3 is CASRAGTGSFNYGYTF. The CDR3 DNA follows: TGTGCCAGCAGGGCCGGGACAGGGAGTTTTAACTATGGCTACACCTTC.

This clonotype came up many times. The chain has TRBV6-5 and TRBJ1-1, with D hard to call. The germline V gene encodes CDR1 MNHEY and CDR2 SVGAGI. Trimming left V 2 bases short and J 4 bases short, with 11 bases between. This CDR3 region has 14 residues. The CDR3 loop reads CASSYEGGPTEAFF. The CDR3 nucleotides read TGTGCCAGCAGTTACGAGGGAGGGCCCACTGAAGCTTTCTTT.

There are many counts of this clonotype. The chain employs TRBV7-9 and TRBJ2-7; no reliable D call. Germline CDR1 and CDR2: SEHNR and FQNEAQ (reference sequence). The length of the CDR3 is 12 residues. Trimming pared 2 bases from V and 1 base from J, leaving 3 bases between. CDR3 protein: CASSLRSYEQYF. CDR3 sequence (DNA): TGTGCCAGCAGCTTACGGTCCTACGAGCAGTACTTC.

The chain has TRBV27 and TRBJ1-6, with D possibly TRBD1 on 5 matching bases. The CDR3 covers 13 residues. The V end was cut by 6 bases, the J end by 5 bases, with 8 bases between. CDR1 is MNHEY, CDR2 SMNVEV, per germline (reference sequence). The CDR3 region is CASSRAHNSPLHF. The CDR3 nucleotides are TGTGCCAGCAGCAGGGCCCATAATTCACCCCTCCACTTT.

At least ten counts were recorded for this clonotype. The chain couples TRBV12-3 or TRBV12-4 to TRBJ1-1; D is perhaps TRBD1 (5 bases). The CDR3 sequence is 11 residues long. V was trimmed by 3 bases and J by 8 bases, leaving 7 bases between them. DNA for the CDR3: TGTGCCAGCAGTTTGCGGGGGGAAGCTTTCTTT. Residues: CASSLRGEAFF.

Concerning this clonotype itself: It may be a read error: a sequence one base away is much more abundant. The chain uses TRBV10-3 and TRBJ2-7; weak D call: TRBD2 (6 bases). Germline V gene lookup returns CDR1 ENHRY and CDR2 SYGVKD. CDR3 size: 15 residues. CDR3 region: CAISDGGISSYDQYF. DNA of the CDR3: TGTGCCATCAGTGACGGGGGTATCAGCTCCTACGACCAGTACTTC.

This clonotype appeared many times. The gene calls are TRBV6-2 or TRBV6-3 and TRBJ1-1, with D possibly being TRBD1 (5 bases). The V end lost 2 bases, the J end lost 6 bases, and 25 bases lay between the germline ends. Germline CDR1 MNHEY, CDR2 SVGEGT. The CDR3 runs to 18 residues. This chain's CDR3 is CASSYTLSAGAKRAEAFF. The CDR3 DNA reads TGTGCCAGCAGTTACACCCTGTCAGCCGGGGCGAAGAGGGCTGAAGCTTTCTTT.

Many counts were recorded for this clonotype. This rearrangement joins TRBV2 to TRBJ1-2; TRBD1 matches at 10 bases. CDR3 length equals 15 residues. Germline CDR1 reads SNHLY; CDR2 reads FYNNEI. The V segment lost 6 bases and the J segment 4 bases; nucleotides outside the gene matches: 8. CDR3 in amino acids: CASSPRDRGIYGYTF. CDR3 DNA sequence: TGTGCCAGCAGCCCCCGGGACAGGGGTATCTATGGCTACACCTTC.

This clonotype was picked up many times. This sequence joins TRBV7-2 and TRBJ2-3; TRBD2 aligns across 14 bases. CDR3 size: 17 residues. Germline V gives CDR1 SGHTA, CDR2 FQGNSA. V lost 4 bases to trimming and J lost 5 bases; unmatched junction nucleotides: 8. DNA of the CDR3: TGTGCCAGCAGCTCCCGCCGACTAGCGGGGGGGGGAGATACGCAGTATTTT. Residues: CASSSRRLAGGGDTQYF.

This clonotype turned up a few times. The chain couples TRBV19 to TRBJ2-4; tentatively, D is TRBD2 (6 bases). The CDR3 consists of 13 residues. Germline V CDR1 and CDR2: LNHDA, SQIVND (reference sequence). The ends were cut back, 7 bases at V and 4 bases at J, with 11 bases in the middle. Here the CDR3 DNA reads TGTGCCAGTATCGGGAGTGGTAAAAACATTCAGTACTTC. It codes for CASIGSGKNIQYF.

This clonotype was picked up many times. The chain carries TRBV13 and TRBJ2-6; D unclear. The ends were cut back, 5 bases at V and 0 bases at J, with 8 bases in the middle. CDR3 length equals 15 residues. The germline CDR1 and CDR2 sequences are PRHDT and FYEKMQ (reference sequence). This chain's CDR3 is CASSPKISGANVLTF. For the CDR3, the DNA is TGTGCCAGCAGCCCCAAGATCTCTGGGGCCAACGTCCTGACTTTC.

This clonotype was counted between two and nine times. CDR3 sequence reads: CSVGSGSSYNEQFF. DNA for the CDR3: TGCAGCGTTGGGAGCGGAAGCTCCTACAATGAGCAGTTCTTC. The V gene is TRBV29-1, the J gene TRBJ2-1; D perhaps matches TRBD2 (5 bases). Trimming removed 4 bases at V and 0 bases at J, with 10 bases between. The length of the CDR3 is 14 residues. The germline gives CDR1 SQVTM, CDR2 ANQGSEA.

This clonotype was seen at least ten times. This chain joins TRBV29-1 and TRBJ1-2, with TRBD1 matching over 7 bases. CDR1 SQVTM and CDR2 ANQGSEA come from the germline V gene. The length of the CDR3 is 14 residues. The V segment lost 6 bases and the J segment 0 bases; nucleotides outside the gene matches: 7. Here the CDR3 DNA reads TGCAGCGTGGGAATGACAGGGTCTAACTATGGCTACACCTTC. Amino acids: CSVGMTGSNYGYTF. Full variable domain (missing parts from reference TRBV29-1 and TRBJ1-2): SAVISQKPSRDICQRGTSLTIQCQVDSQVTMMFWYRQQPGQSLTLIATANQGSEATYESGFVIDKFPISRPNLTFSTLTVSNMSPEDSSIYLCSVGMTGSNYGYTFGSGTRLTVV.